This note documents a single T cell receptor beta chain sequence. The CDR3 extends over 14 amino acids. After removal of 4 bases from V and 5 bases from J, the junction contained 5 bases not matched to a gene. Germline values: CDR1 SGHTS, CDR2 YDEGEE. This entry comes from a study of T cell changes during pregnancy in multiple sclerosis. TCRdb's table, derived via immunoSEQ multiplex PCR, lists solely in-frame clones and lacks some. This repertoire shows tens of thousands of clones, 90% to 95% found once; its top ten account for around 0.75%. V usage is TRBV5-8 and J usage is TRBJ2-2; TRBD1 matches 7 bases. This clonotype was obtained from a female donor in good health, enrolled as a control in a pregnancy study. The sequences come from peripheral blood, collected in the third trimester of pregnancy. Written as DNA, the CDR3 is TGTGCCAGCAGCCCGAAACAGGGGACCGGGGAGCTGTTTTTT. Residues: CASSPKQGTGELFF.